This T cell receptor beta chain was retrieved from a study of technical replicates of blood from several donors. V lost 2 bases to trimming and J lost 2 bases, with 10 bases between them. CDR3 length: 15 amino acids. Germline lookup yields CDR1 MNHNS and CDR2 SASEGT. Repertoires were generated with immunoSEQ multiplex PCR, while TCRdb's copy carries only in-frame clones and drops some. The table lists under 110,000 clones, roughly 95% of them singletons. This clonotype was sampled from a human donor in good health. The sequencing sample was made of T cells isolated from PBMCs. The J gene is TRBJ1-3, the V gene TRBV6-1; no clear D gene. Written as DNA, the CDR3 is TGTGCCAGCAGTGAACTAGGCAGTCCTGGAAACACCATATATTTT. Translated, it gives CASSELGSPGNTIYF.